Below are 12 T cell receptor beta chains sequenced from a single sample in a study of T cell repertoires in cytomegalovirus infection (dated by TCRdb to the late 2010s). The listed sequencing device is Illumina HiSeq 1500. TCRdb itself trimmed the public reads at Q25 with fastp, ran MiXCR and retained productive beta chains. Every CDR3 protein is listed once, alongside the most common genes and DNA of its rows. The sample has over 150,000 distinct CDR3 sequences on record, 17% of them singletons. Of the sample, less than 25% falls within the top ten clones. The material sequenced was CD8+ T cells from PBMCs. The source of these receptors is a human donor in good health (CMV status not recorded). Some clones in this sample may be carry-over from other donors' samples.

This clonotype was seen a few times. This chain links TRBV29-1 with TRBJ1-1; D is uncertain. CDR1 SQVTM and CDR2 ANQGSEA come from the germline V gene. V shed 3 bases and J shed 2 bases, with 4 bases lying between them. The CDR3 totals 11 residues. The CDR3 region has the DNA TGCAGCGTTGACGCAAACACTGAAGCTTTCTTT. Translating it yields CSVDANTEAFF.

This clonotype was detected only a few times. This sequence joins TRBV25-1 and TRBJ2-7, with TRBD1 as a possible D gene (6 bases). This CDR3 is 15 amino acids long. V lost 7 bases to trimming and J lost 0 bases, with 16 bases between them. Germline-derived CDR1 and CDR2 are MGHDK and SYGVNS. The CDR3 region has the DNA TGTGCCAGCACGATATCGACAGGACTCTCCTACGAGCAGTACTTC. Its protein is CASTISTGLSYEQYF.

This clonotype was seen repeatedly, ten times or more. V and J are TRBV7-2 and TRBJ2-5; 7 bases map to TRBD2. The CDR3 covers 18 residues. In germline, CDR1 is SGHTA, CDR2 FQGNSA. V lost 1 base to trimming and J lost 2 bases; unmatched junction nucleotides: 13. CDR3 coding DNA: TGTGCCAGCAGCTTAGGATTGTCGACGGGGGGACCTCAAGAGACCCAGTACTTC. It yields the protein CASSLGLSTGGPQETQYF.

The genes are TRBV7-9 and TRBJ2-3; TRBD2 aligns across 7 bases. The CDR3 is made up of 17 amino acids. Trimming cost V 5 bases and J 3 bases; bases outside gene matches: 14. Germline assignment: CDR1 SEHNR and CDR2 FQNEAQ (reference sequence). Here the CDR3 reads CASSPRAGSGRTDTQYF. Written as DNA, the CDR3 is TGTGCCAGCAGCCCTAGAGCGGGGAGCGGGCGGACAGATACGCAGTATTTT. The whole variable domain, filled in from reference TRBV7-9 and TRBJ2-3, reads DTGVSQNPRHKITKRGQNVTFRCDPISEHNRLYWYRQTLGQGPEFLTYFQNEAQLEKSRLLSDRFSAERPKGSFSTLEIQRTEQGDSAMYLCASSPRAGSGRTDTQYFGPGTRLTVL.

CDR3 coding DNA: TGTGCCAGCAGTTACTCGAGAGACCAGCAGTTCTTC. Protein product: CASSYSRDQQFF. This sequence joins TRBV6-2 or TRBV6-3 and TRBJ2-1; no clear D. The CDR3 consists of 12 residues. Germline lookup yields CDR1 MNHEY and CDR2 SVGEGT. Between the trimmed V and J ends, which lost 0 bases and 11 bases, there was a span of 8 bases.

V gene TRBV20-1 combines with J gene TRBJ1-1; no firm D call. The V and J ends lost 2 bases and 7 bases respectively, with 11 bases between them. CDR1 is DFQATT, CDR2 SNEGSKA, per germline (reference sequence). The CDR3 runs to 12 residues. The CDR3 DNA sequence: TGCAGTGCTAGACGAGGTCGGCTTGAAGCTTTCTTT. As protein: CSARRGRLEAFF.

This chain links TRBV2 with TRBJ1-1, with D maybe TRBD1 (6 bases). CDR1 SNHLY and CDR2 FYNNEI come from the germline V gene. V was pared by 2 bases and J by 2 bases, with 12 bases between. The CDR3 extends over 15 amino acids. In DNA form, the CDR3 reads TGTGCCAGCAGTGAAAGCACAGGGAGAAACACTGAAGCTTTCTTT. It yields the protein CASSESTGRNTEAFF.

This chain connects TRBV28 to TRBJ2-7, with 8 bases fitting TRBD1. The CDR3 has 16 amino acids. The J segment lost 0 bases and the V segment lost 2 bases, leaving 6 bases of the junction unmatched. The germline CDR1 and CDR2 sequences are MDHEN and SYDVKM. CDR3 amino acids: CASSLEQGDLSYEQYF. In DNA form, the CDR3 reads TGTGCCAGCAGTTTAGAACAGGGGGACCTCTCCTACGAGCAGTACTTC. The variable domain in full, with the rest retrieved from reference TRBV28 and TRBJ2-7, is DVKVTQSSRYLVKRTGEKVFLECVQDMDHENMFWYRQDPGLGLRLIYFSYDVKMKEKGDIPEGYSVSREKKERFSLILESASTNQTSMYLCASSLEQGDLSYEQYFGPGTRLTVT.

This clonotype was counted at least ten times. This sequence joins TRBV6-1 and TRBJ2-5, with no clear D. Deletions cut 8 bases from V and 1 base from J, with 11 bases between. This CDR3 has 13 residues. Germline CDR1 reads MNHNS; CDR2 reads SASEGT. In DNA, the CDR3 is TGTGCCAGCGCCCTCCGGAGCCAAGAGACCCAGTACTTC. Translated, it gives CASALRSQETQYF.

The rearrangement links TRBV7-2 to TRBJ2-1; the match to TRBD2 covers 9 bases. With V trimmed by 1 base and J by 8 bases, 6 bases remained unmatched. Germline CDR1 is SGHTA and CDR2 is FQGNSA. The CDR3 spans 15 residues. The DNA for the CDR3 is TGTGCCAGCAGCTTAGGCGCGGGGGGGAGCTATGAGCAGTTCTTC. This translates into CASSLGAGGSYEQFF.

In DNA form, the CDR3 reads TGTGCCAGCAGCGTTAGGTCTTGGCATAAACAGTCGGATACGCAGTATTTT. This sequence encodes CASSVRSWHKQSDTQYF. The chain carries TRBV7-6 and TRBJ2-3; D is undetermined. This CDR3 is 17 amino acids long. CDR1 SGHVS and CDR2 FNYEAQ come from the germline V gene. Trimming removed 5 bases at V and 6 bases at J, with 24 bases between.

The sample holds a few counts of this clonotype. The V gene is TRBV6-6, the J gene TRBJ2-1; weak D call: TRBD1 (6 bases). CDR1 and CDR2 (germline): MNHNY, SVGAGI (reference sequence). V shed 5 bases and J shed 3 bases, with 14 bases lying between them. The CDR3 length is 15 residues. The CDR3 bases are TGTGCCAGCAGTCGGACAGCGTTAGACTACAATGAGCAGTTCTTC. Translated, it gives CASSRTALDYNEQFF.